The 25 T cell receptor beta chains reported below all come from one sample, sequenced in a study of shared clonotypes between healthy human individuals. The data were produced by immunoSEQ multiplex PCR, yet TCRdb's version contains in-frame clones alone and is incomplete. The data show some 530,000 clones, about 78% seen once. The sequenced sample consisted of PBMCs. Source of these receptors: a woman aged 40 to 50 in good health. Some clones in this sample may be carry-over from other donors' samples.

This sequence joins TRBV30 and TRBJ2-5; D call uncertain. The J call is doubtful: the DNA matches TRBJ2-7 better. The germline CDR1 and CDR2 sequences are GTSNPN and SVGIG (reference sequence). This CDR3 is built from 10 residues. The CDR3 nucleotides are TGTGCCTGGAAGGACTACGAGCAGTACTTC. It encodes CAWKDYEQYF.

The chain carries TRBV6-1 and TRBJ2-4; tentative D call: TRBD2 (6 bases). This CDR3 is built from 15 residues. Germline values: CDR1 MNHNS, CDR2 SASEGT. V was pared by 7 bases and J by 0 bases, with 13 bases between. CDR3 DNA sequence: TGTGCCAGCAAGGCGGGGAGATTAGCCAAAAACATTCAGTACTTC. This sequence encodes CASKAGRLAKNIQYF.

V and J are TRBV5-8 and TRBJ2-7; D remains unclear. Germline V gene data show CDR1 as SGHTS and CDR2 as YDEGEE. The CDR3 extends over 16 amino acids. V was pared by 3 bases and J by 4 bases, with 20 bases between. The CDR3 DNA reads TGTGCCAGCAGCTCGGATGGTGGGAACCCTGGGTACGAGCAGTACTTC. Translated: CASSSDGGNPGYEQYF.

This clone was picked up a small number of times. The chain links TRBV5-1 to TRBJ2-3; possible D gene TRBD1, 5 bases. The CDR3 has 16 amino acids. The V gene's germline CDR1 is SGHRS and CDR2 YFSETQ. The V end was cut by 5 bases, the J end by 2 bases, with 18 bases between. CDR3: CASRPIQGQNTDTQYF. Written as DNA, the CDR3 is TGCGCCAGCAGACCTATCCAGGGCCAGAACACAGATACGCAGTATTTT.

This clone was picked up many times. The chain has TRBV19 and TRBJ2-1; 8 bases match TRBD2. The CDR3 consists of 15 residues. The J segment lost 4 bases and the V segment lost 5 bases, leaving 7 bases of the junction unmatched. Germline CDR1 LNHDA, CDR2 SQIVND (reference sequence). CDR3 in amino acids: CASSSTGGRYNEQFF. The CDR3 nucleotides read TGTGCCAGTAGTTCTACGGGAGGGCGGTACAATGAGCAGTTCTTC.

The V and J genes are TRBV29-1 and TRBJ2-5, with D unclear. This CDR3 is 16 amino acids long. V lost 4 bases and J 4 bases, leaving 22 bases between the germline ends. Germline CDR1 is SQVTM and CDR2 is ANQGSEA. This chain's CDR3 is CSVAFSGLPRGETQYF. CDR3 coding DNA: TGCAGCGTTGCCTTCAGTGGTTTACCACGTGGAGAGACCCAGTACTTC.

This clone came up once. This chain connects TRBV6-5 to TRBJ1-2; D unresolved. V was shortened by 4 bases and J by 8 bases, with 17 bases between the two germline ends. The germline V gene encodes CDR1 MNHEY and CDR2 SVGAGI. CDR3 size: 14 residues. The CDR3 sequence is CASSSDVSLGGYTF. CDR3 bases: TGTGCCAGCAGTTCCGACGTATCTCTAGGGGGCTACACCTTC.

The chain combines TRBV7-3 with TRBJ2-5; 11 bases map to TRBD2. The V and J ends lost 6 bases and 0 bases, in that order; junction bases with no gene match: 3. CDR1 SGHTA and CDR2 FQGTGA come from the germline V gene. The CDR3 is 15 amino acids. The CDR3 region has the DNA TGTGCCAGCAGGGCGGGACTAGCGGACCAAGAGACCCAGTACTTC. Translating gives CASRAGLADQETQYF. The entire variable domain, with the rest obtained from reference TRBV7-3 and TRBJ2-5, is as follows: GAGVSQTPSNKVTEKGKYVELRCDPISGHTALYWYRQSLGQGPEFLIYFQGTGAADDSGLPNDRFFAVRPEGSVSTLKIQRTERGDSAVYLCASRAGLADQETQYFGPGTRLLVL.

This chain uses TRBV7-8 with TRBJ2-7; D is undetermined. Trimming cost V 1 base and J 6 bases, with 16 bases left between them. The CDR3 has 15 amino acids. CDR1 is SGHVS, CDR2 FQNEAQ, per germline. The DNA for the CDR3 is TGTGCCAGCAGCTTAGTTGGCCCCCCCGGTGGCGAGCAGTACTTC. It is translated as CASSLVGPPGGEQYF.

This clone occurred many times. V is TRBV11-3 and J is TRBJ2-1; TRBD2 agrees at 8 bases. The CDR3 covers 17 residues. J lost 0 bases, V lost 1 base, and 5 bases had no gene match. Per germline, CDR1 SGHNT and CDR2 YENEEA. The CDR3 DNA reads as TGTGCCAGCAGCTTAGGGGTAGCGGGAAGCTCCTACAATGAGCAGTTCTTC. This encodes CASSLGVAGSSYNEQFF.

This sequence joins TRBV7-2 and TRBJ2-1; 7 positions match TRBD2. Germline V gives CDR1 SGHTA, CDR2 FQGNSA. V was pared by 5 bases and J by 10 bases, with 5 bases of the junction left unmatched. The CDR3 totals 12 residues. CDR3 sequence: CASSLRSGEQFF. In nucleotides, the CDR3 is TGTGCCAGCAGCCTCCGTAGCGGGGAGCAGTTCTTC.

This clone showed up just once. The chain links TRBV4-3 to TRBJ2-1; D not certain. Germline V gene sequence: CDR1 LGHNA, CDR2 YSLEER. V lost 0 bases and J lost 0, with 6 bases in between. This CDR3 has 15 amino acids. The CDR3 here is CASSQEGSSYNEQFF. CDR3 nucleotide sequence: TGCGCCAGCAGCCAAGAGGGAAGCTCCTACAATGAGCAGTTCTTC.

The chain joins TRBV25-1 to TRBJ1-4, with 9 bases aligning to TRBD1. Per germline, CDR1 MGHDK and CDR2 SYGVNS. Losses at the gene ends were 7 bases for V and 7 bases for J; bases not matched to a gene: 10. CDR3 length equals 15 residues. CDR3 protein: CASIPPGQGPEKLFF. The CDR3 coding sequence is TGTGCCAGCATTCCACCGGGACAGGGTCCTGAAAAACTGTTTTTT.

This chain joins TRBV10-1 and TRBJ1-1; D not certain. This CDR3 region has 16 residues. Germline assignment: CDR1 WNHNN and CDR2 SYGVQD (reference sequence). Trimming shortened V by 3 bases and J by 4 bases, and 18 bases separated the two germline ends. The CDR3 reads CASSDYIKGSATEAFF. DNA for the CDR3: TGCGCCAGCAGTGATTATATTAAGGGTTCGGCCACTGAAGCTTTCTTT.

V usage is TRBV11-1 and J usage is TRBJ2-3; 7 bases map to TRBD2. Germline CDR1 reads SGHAT; CDR2 reads FQDESV (reference sequence). V shed 4 bases, J shed 2 bases, and the junction held 3 bases outside the gene matches. This CDR3 contains 14 residues. This chain's CDR3 is CASSSSGSTDTQYF. In DNA, the CDR3 is TGTGCCAGCAGCTCTAGCGGCTCCACAGATACGCAGTATTTT.

The chain couples TRBV18 to TRBJ2-5; TRBD1 agrees at 11 bases. V shed 3 bases, J shed 4 bases, and the junction held 7 bases outside the gene matches. The CDR3 consists of 16 residues. CDR1 and CDR2 (germline): KGHSH, LQKENI. CDR3 sequence (DNA): TGTGCCAGCTCACCGCCGGACAGGGGGCGAAGAGAGACCCAGTACTTC. Its protein product is CASSPPDRGRRETQYF. The full variable domain, with the rest looked up from reference TRBV18 and TRBJ2-5, is NAGVMQNPRHLVRRRGQEARLRCSPMKGHSHVYWYRQLPEEGLKFMVYLQKENIIDESGMPKERFSAEFPKEGPSILRIQQVVRGDSAAYFCASSPPDRGRRETQYFGPGTRLLVL.

This clone was seen a single time. The V call is TRBV7-9, the J call TRBJ1-2, with TRBD1 identical over 9 bases. The CDR3 contains 15 residues. Germline V gene lookup returns CDR1 SEHNR and CDR2 FQNEAQ (reference sequence). V was pared by 3 bases and J by 4 bases, with 6 bases of the junction left unmatched. The CDR3 DNA is TGTGCCAGCAGCTTCGGGACAGGGCTGGGCTATGGCTACACCTTC. Protein sequence: CASSFGTGLGYGYTF.

This clone was picked up a small number of times. The CDR3 here is CASSETAGGVYGYTF. CDR3 nucleotides: TGTGCCAGCAGCGAGACGGCAGGGGGCGTCTATGGCTACACCTTC. This chain connects TRBV9 to TRBJ1-2; 8 nucleotides match TRBD1. CDR3 length: 15 amino acids. With V trimmed by 3 bases and J by 4 bases, 8 bases remained unmatched. CDR1 is SGDLS and CDR2 is YYNGEE in the germline V gene. The full variable domain, with the rest looked up from reference TRBV9 and TRBJ1-2, is DSGVTQTPKHLITATGQRVTLRCSPRSGDLSVYWYQQSLDQGLQFLIQYYNGEERAKGNILERFSAQQFPDLHSELNLSSLELGDSALYFCASSETAGGVYGYTFGSGTRLTVV.

The CDR3 sequence is CASTSLTPGTEAFF. Here the CDR3 DNA reads TGTGCCAGCACCTCCCTCACCCCGGGCACTGAAGCTTTCTTT. The chain recombines TRBV7-9 with TRBJ1-1, with D unclear. This CDR3 has 14 residues. Trimming removed 7 bases at V and 4 bases at J, with 16 bases between. Germline V gives CDR1 SEHNR, CDR2 FQNEAQ (reference sequence).

The chain links TRBV29-1 to TRBJ1-2; 7 bases agree with TRBD1. The CDR3 is 13 residues long. Trimming removed 4 bases from V and 4 bases from J; junction bases left unmatched: 6. CDR1 SQVTM and CDR2 ANQGSEA come from the germline V gene. The CDR3 region is CSVVRGPGYGYTF. The CDR3 DNA sequence: TGCAGCGTTGTAAGGGGGCCGGGCTATGGCTACACCTTC.

The chain carries TRBV9 and TRBJ2-1; D gene ambiguous. CDR1 and CDR2 (germline): SGDLS, YYNGEE. There are 13 residues in the CDR3. Deletions cut 0 bases from V and 4 bases from J, with 5 bases between. This CDR3 reads CASSVAQYNEQFF. Here the CDR3 DNA reads TGTGCCAGCAGCGTAGCTCAGTACAATGAGCAGTTCTTC.

The chain carries TRBV5-7 and TRBJ2-7; weak D call: TRBD2 (6 bases). TRBV5-7 is an open reading frame, and its role is uncertain. This CDR3 has 15 residues. The V end was cut by 4 bases, the J end by 2 bases, with 16 bases between. The CDR3 spells CASSAQTSLPYEQYF. CDR3 DNA sequence: TGTGCCAGCAGCGCCCAGACTAGTCTCCCCTACGAGCAGTACTTC.

The chain links TRBV7-8 to TRBJ2-5; the match to TRBD2 covers 11 bases. CDR1 and CDR2 from the germline V gene are SGHVS and FQNEAQ. The CDR3 is made up of 17 amino acids. Trimming cost V 1 base and J 6 bases; bases outside gene matches: 10. CDR3: CASSLELAGAERKTQYF. Here the CDR3 DNA reads TGTGCCAGCAGCTTAGAACTAGCGGGAGCCGAGAGGAAGACCCAGTACTTC.

Remarks on this clone: Additional DNA sequences in this sample encode the identical CDR3. The chain joins TRBV5-1 to TRBJ2-2; D is ambiguous. The CDR3 totals 14 residues. Germline V CDR1 and CDR2: SGHRS, YFSETQ. Between the trimmed V and J ends, which lost 0 bases and 1 base, there was a span of 4 bases. CDR3 sequence (DNA): TGCGCCAGCAGCTTGGAGGGGAACACCGGGGAGCTGTTTTTT. It yields the protein CASSLEGNTGELFF.

This clone was seen a few times. The chain has TRBV2 and TRBJ1-3; D possibly corresponds to TRBD1 (5 bases). Trimming stripped 8 bases from V and 0 bases from J, with 14 bases between. Germline V gives CDR1 SNHLY, CDR2 FYNNEI. CDR3 length equals 15 residues. The DNA for the CDR3 is TGTGCCAGCCAGTACAGGACCTACTCTGGAAACACCATATATTTT. Protein product: CASQYRTYSGNTIYF.